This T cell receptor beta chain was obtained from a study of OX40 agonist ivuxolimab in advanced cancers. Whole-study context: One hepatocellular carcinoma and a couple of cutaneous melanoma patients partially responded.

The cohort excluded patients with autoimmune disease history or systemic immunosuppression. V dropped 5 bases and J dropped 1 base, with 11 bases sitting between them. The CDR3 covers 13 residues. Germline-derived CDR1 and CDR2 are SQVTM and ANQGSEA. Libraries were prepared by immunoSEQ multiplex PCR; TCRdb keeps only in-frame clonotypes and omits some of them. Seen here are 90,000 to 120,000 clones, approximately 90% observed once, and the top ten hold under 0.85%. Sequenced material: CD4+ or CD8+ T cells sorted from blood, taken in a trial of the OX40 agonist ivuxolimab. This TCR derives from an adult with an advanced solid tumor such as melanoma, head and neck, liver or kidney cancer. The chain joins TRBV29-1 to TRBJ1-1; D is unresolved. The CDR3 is CSVLARRNTEAFF. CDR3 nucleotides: TGCAGCGTTCTCGCCAGGAGGAACACTGAAGCTTTCTTT. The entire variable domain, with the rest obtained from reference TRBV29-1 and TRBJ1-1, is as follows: SAVISQKPSRDICQRGTSLTIQCQVDSQVTMMFWYRQQPGQSLTLIATANQGSEATYESGFVIDKFPISRPNLTFSTLTVSNMSPEDSSIYLCSVLARRNTEAFFGQGTRLTVV.